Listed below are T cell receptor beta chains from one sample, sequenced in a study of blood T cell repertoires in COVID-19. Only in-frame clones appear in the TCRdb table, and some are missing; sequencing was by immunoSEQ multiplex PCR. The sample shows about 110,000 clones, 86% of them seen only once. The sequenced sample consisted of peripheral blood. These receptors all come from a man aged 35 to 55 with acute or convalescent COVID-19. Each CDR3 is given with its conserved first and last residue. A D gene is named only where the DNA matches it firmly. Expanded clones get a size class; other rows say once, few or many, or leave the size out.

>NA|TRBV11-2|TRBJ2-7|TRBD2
TGTGCCAGCAGCTCCCGTGGAGCGGGAGTCCTCTACGAGCAGTACTTC
CASSSRGAGVLYEQYF
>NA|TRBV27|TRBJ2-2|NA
TGTGCCACGGGACATTGGGCCGGGGAGCTGTTTTTT
CATGHWAGELFF
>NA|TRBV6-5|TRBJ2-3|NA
TGTGCCAGCCTTGCGGGAGATACGCAGTATTTT
CASLAGDTQYF
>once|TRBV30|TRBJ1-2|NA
TGTGCCTGGAGTCCTGGGGGGGGCGCAGACGAATATGGCTACACCTTC
CAWSPGGGADEYGYTF
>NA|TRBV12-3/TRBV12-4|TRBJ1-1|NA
TGTGCCAGCAGGGCAATCGGGGTTGAAGCTTTCTTT
CASRAIGVEAFF
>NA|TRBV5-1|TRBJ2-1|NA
TGCGCCAGTAGCGGAGGGCAGGGCTCTTACAATGAGCAGTTCTTC
CASSGGQGSYNEQFF
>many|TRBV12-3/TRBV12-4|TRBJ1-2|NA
TGTGCCAGCAGTTTGGCTGCTGGCTATGGCTACACCTTC
CASSLAAGYGYTF
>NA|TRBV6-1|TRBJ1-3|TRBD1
TGTGCCAGCAGTGCTACCGGGACAGGGTTTAGTGGGGGCTCTGGAAACACCATATATTTT
CASSATGTGFSGGSGNTIYF
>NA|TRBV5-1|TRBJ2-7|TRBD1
TGCGCCAGCAGCGTTGGACCCGGACAGGGGGCGAGTTATTACGAGCAGTACTTC
CASSVGPGQGASYYEQYF
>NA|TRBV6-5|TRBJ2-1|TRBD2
TGTGCCAGCAGTTCCACGAGCGGGGGGGTTAGTAATGAGCAGTTCTTC
CASSSTSGGVSNEQFF
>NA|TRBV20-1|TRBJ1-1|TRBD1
TGCAGTGCTACGGACAGGGGGAGAGCTTTCTTT
CSATDRGRAFF
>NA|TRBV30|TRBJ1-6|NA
TGTGCCTGGAGTGTCCCGGGACACTATAATTCACCCCTCCACTTT
CAWSVPGHYNSPLHF
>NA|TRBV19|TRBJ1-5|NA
TGTGCCAGCCGGAGTCAGGGACTTAGCAATCAGCCCCAGCATTTT
CASRSQGLSNQPQHF
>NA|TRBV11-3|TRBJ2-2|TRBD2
TGTGCCAGCAGCTTAGCAACGCGGGGGGCAAACACCGGGGAGCTGTTTTTT
CASSLATRGANTGELFF
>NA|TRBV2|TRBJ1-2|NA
TGTGCCAGCAGTGTTGGCAGGGTTAGTCATGGCTACACCTTC
CASSVGRVSHGYTF
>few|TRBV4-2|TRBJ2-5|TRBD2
TGTGCCAGCAGCACGACTAGCGGGGGGGACCGGGGGACCCAGTACTTC
CASSTTSGGDRGTQYF
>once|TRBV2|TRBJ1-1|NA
TGTGCCAGCACGTTTTGGGCCTCTGAAGCTTTCTTT
CASTFWASEAFF
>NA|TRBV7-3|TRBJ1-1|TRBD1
TGTGCCAGCAGCCAAAGCTTCGGGACAGCGAACACTGAAGCTTTCTTT
CASSQSFGTANTEAFF
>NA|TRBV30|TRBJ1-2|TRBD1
TGTGCCTGGACGCTAAATCGACAGGGGGTGGGCTACACCTTC
CAWTLNRQGVGYTF
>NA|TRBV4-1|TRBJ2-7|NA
TGCGCCAGCAGCGGCAGCTCCTACGAGCAGTACTTC
CASSGSSYEQYF
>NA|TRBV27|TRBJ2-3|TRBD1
TGTGCCAGCAGTTCCTACAGGGGGTATAGCACAGATACGCAGTATTTT
CASSSYRGYSTDTQYF
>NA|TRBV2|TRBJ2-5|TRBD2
TGTGCCAGCAGCTCCCAGGGAGGGTTCTCTGGGGAGACCCAGTACTTC
CASSSQGGFSGETQYF
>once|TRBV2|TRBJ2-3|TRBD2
TGTGCCAGCAGTGTACGATTATTCACTAGCGGGGGAAACACAGATACGCAGTATTTT
CASSVRLFTSGGNTDTQYF
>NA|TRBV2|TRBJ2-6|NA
TGTGCCGAGGGCGGGGCCAACGTCCTGACTTTC
CAEGGANVLTF
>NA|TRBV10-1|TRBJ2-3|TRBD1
TGCGCCAGCAGTGAGCGGACAGGGCGTACAGATACGCAGTATTTT
CASSERTGRTDTQYF
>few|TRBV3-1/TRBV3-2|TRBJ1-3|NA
TGTGCCAGCAGCCAATTTCCTAGCTCTGGAAACACCATATATTTT
CASSQFPSSGNTIYF
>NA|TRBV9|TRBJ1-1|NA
TGTGCCAGCAGCGTATCAGTGAAGACTGAAGCTTTCTTT
CASSVSVKTEAFF
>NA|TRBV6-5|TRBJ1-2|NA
TGTGCCAGCAGAGACCTACAGGGCGGCCGGGGCTACACCTTC
CASRDLQGGRGYTF
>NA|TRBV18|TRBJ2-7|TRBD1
TGTGCCAGCTCCCTGACAGGACAGGGGCCCGCCTACGAGCAGTACTTC
CASSLTGQGPAYEQYF
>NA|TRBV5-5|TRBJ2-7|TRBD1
TGTGCCAGCAGCCAGGACAGGGACTACGAGCAGTACTTC
CASSQDRDYEQYF
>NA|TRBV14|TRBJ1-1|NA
TGTGCCAGCAGCCAACCGGGACTCCGAAAGGAGTCTGAAGCTTTCTTT
CASSQPGLRKESEAFF
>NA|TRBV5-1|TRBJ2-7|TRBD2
TGCGCCAGCAGCTTGAACGGGGGGGCTTCCTACGAGCAGTACTTC
CASSLNGGASYEQYF
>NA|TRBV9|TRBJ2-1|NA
TGTGCCAGCAGCTTACGGGGGAGCTCCTACAATGAGCAGTTCTTC
CASSLRGSSYNEQFF
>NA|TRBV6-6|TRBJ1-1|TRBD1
TGTGCCAGCAGTCACGGACAGGCGACTGAAGCTTTCTTT
CASSHGQATEAFF
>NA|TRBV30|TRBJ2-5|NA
TGTGCCTGGAGTAAGCCAGGGGTCGAGACCCAGTACTTC
CAWSKPGVETQYF
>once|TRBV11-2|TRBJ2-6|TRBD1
TGTGCCAGCAGCTTAGCCGGGACAGGGTTAATTTCTGGGGCCAACGTCCTGACTTTC
CASSLAGTGLISGANVLTF
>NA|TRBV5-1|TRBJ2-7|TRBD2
TGCGCCAGCAGCTTGGGGCCGGACAGGTGGACTAGCGGGACCATCTCCTACGAGCAGTACTTC
CASSLGPDRWTSGTISYEQYF
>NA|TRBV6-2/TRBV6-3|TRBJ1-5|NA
TGTGCCAGCAGCCCCCGGAATCAGCCCCAGCATTTT
CASSPRNQPQHF
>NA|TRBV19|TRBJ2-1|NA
TGTGCCAGTAGGCGGACACATTCCCTCAATGAGCAGTTCTTC
CASRRTHSLNEQFF
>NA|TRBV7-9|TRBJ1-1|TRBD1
TGTGCCAGCAGCCCCCGGAACCGACAGGGTGGGAACACTGAAGCTTTCTTT
CASSPRNRQGGNTEAFF
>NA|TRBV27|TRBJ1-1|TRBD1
TGTGCCAGCAGTCGAATGTTAACAGGGGTCGGGAACACTGAAGCTTTCTTT
CASSRMLTGVGNTEAFF
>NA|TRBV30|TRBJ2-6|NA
TGTGCCTGGATCCCTATTGGGGGGACTGGGGCCAACGTCCTGACTTTC
CAWIPIGGTGANVLTF
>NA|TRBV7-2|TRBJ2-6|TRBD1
TGTGCCAGCAGCTTAGGGACAGGGGGCACTGGGGCCAACGTCCTGACTTTC
CASSLGTGGTGANVLTF
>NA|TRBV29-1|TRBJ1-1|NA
TGCAGCGTACATATCGGGGGGACTGAAGCTTTCTTT
CSVHIGGTEAFF
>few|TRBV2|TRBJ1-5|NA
TGTGCCAGCAGTGTGTTGGGAGACTATAGCAATCAGCCCCAGCATTTT
CASSVLGDYSNQPQHF
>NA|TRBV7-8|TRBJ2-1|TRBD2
TGTGCCAGCAGCCCCAGGACTAGCGGCCAGGATGAGCAGTTCTTC
CASSPRTSGQDEQFF
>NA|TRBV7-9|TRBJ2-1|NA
TGTGCCAGCAGCTCCGTCATGGGCCTAGCGACCAATGAGCAGTTCTTC
CASSSVMGLATNEQFF
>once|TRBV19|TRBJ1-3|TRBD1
TGTGCCAGTAGGGGACAGGGAGCATCTGGAAACACCATATATTTT
CASRGQGASGNTIYF
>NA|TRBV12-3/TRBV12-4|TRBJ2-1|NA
TGTGCCAGCATCCACTCCCCGGACAATGAGCAGTTCTTC
CASIHSPDNEQFF
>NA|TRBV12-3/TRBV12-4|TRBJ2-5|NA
TGTGCCAGCAGTTTAGGAGGTAGTTTACGGTACTTC
CASSLGGSLRYF
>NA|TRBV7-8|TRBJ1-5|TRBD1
TGTGCCAGCAGCTCATTGACAGGGAGAGGGAGTCAGCCCCAGCATTTT
CASSSLTGRGSQPQHF
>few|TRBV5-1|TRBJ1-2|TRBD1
TGCGCCAGCAGCCCAGCGGGACAGGGGGCGCAGGGCTACACCTTC
CASSPAGQGAQGYTF
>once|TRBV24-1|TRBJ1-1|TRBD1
TGTGCCACCATCGGACCCGAAGAAAGGGACAGGATAGTGAACACTGAAGCTTTCTTT
CATIGPEERDRIVNTEAFF
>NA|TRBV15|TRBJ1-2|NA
TGTGCCACCAGCAGAGGTTCACGGAACTATGGCTACACCTTC
CATSRGSRNYGYTF
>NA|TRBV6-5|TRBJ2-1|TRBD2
TGTGCCAGCAGTTATTTCGGGGGGGGGAATGAGCAGTTCTTC
CASSYFGGGNEQFF
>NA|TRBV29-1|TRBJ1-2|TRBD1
TGCAGCGTGATGGGGGGACAGGGCCCTAGGAACTATGGCTACACCTTC
CSVMGGQGPRNYGYTF
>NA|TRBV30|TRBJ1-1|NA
TGTGCCTGGACGTCGGACACATCCAACACTGAAGCTTTCTTT
CAWTSDTSNTEAFF
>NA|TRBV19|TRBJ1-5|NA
TGTGCCAGTAGGACAGGAGATCAGCCCCAGCATTTT
CASRTGDQPQHF
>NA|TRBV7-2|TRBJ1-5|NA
TGTGCCAGCAGCTTAAACCGGCAGGGTGTTCAGCCCCAGCATTTT
CASSLNRQGVQPQHF